A selection of T cell receptor beta chains follows, all from one sample in a study of monozygotic twins with inflammatory bowel disease. TCRdb re-called the 5' RACE reads and gives one entry per CDR3 protein, without DNA. The sample spans around 450,000 distinct CDR3 sequences; the ten largest clones claim approximately 2.4%. The sequenced material came from blood. The receptors stem from a human donor with ulcerative colitis or Crohn's disease, or a healthy co-twin of an affected twin (not recorded which). The CDR3 runs from the conserved cysteine through the conserved F or W. The order of the fields is J gene, V gene, CDR3 protein.

J gene: TRBJ1-2; V gene: TRBV5-6; CDR3 protein: CASSPVWAEPNYGYTF
J gene: TRBJ1-4; V gene: TRBV27; CDR3 protein: CASSSSDADEKLFF
J gene: TRBJ1-2; V gene: TRBV18; CDR3 protein: CASSMANYGYTF
J gene: TRBJ1-1; V gene: TRBV3-1; CDR3 protein: CASSDDTLNTEAFF
J gene: TRBJ2-7; V gene: TRBV18; CDR3 protein: CASSLAGTSEYEQYF
J gene: TRBJ2-3; V gene: TRBV6-5; CDR3 protein: CASSLLPPGQGRSDTQYF
J gene: TRBJ2-7; V gene: TRBV6-5; CDR3 protein: CASSSPRASDYEQYF
J gene: TRBJ1-4; V gene: TRBV7-6; CDR3 protein: CASSLAGAWEKLFF
J gene: TRBJ2-2; V gene: TRBV19; CDR3 protein: CASSILGGTGELFF
J gene: TRBJ1-5; V gene: TRBV4-2; CDR3 protein: CASSQAPGWPQHF
J gene: TRBJ2-5; V gene: TRBV29-1; CDR3 protein: CSVEDAGAETQYF
J gene: TRBJ2-7; V gene: TRBV6-5; CDR3 protein: CASSYKGGAPYEQYF
J gene: TRBJ2-5; V gene: TRBV7-7; CDR3 protein: CASSPGPPLETQYF
J gene: TRBJ2-3; V gene: TRBV7-2; CDR3 protein: CASSLNARVSDTQYF